These T cell receptor beta chains were read from a single sample in a study of CD8 T cells in ankylosing spondylitis. Using its own MiXCR run on the 5' RACE reads, TCRdb lists one record per CDR3 protein. The data show some 130,000 distinct CDR3 sequences, with approximately 17% seen just once and 30% to 35% held by the top ten. Input material: blood, either unsorted or a sorted T cell fraction (not recorded which). All receptors derive from a male donor with ankylosing spondylitis. Both conserved end residues are part of each CDR3. A D gene is named only where the DNA matches it firmly. Only some rows state a clone size, as once, few, many or a class for expanded clones.

clone_size	d_call	v_call	j_call	cdr3_nt	cdr3_aa
once	TRBD1	TRBV30	TRBJ1-1	TGTGCCTGGAGTGTCTTTCAGGGGGACACTGAAGCTTTCTTT	CAWSVFQGDTEAFF
.	TRBD2	TRBV12-3/TRBV12-4	TRBJ2-7	TGTGCCAGCAGGACTAGCACAGACGAGCAGTACTTC	CASRTSTDEQYF
few	.	TRBV25-1	TRBJ2-5	TGTGCCAGCAGTGAAAGATTTGGCAGGAGACAAGAGACCCAGTACTTC	CASSERFGRRQETQYF
.	TRBD1	TRBV7-8	TRBJ2-3	TGTGCCAGCAGCGCCCGACAGGGGGCAAGTGCAGATACGCAGTATTTT	CASSARQGASADTQYF
few	TRBD1	TRBV29-1	TRBJ2-5	TGCAGCGTTGACAGGGGGCTACGGGAGACCCAGTACTTC	CSVDRGLRETQYF
many	TRBD2	TRBV27	TRBJ2-3	TGTGCCAGCAGTTCAGGACTAGCGGGGTCCGTACATACGCAGTATTTT	CASSSGLAGSVHTQYF
.	.	TRBV10-2	TRBJ2-7	TGCGCCAGCAGGGAATTTGGGGAGTCTCAGGGTGAGCAGTACTTC	CASREFGESQGEQYF
few	.	TRBV27	TRBJ2-7	TGTGCCAGCAGTTTAAGTTCTAGGGTACGGTACGAGCAGTACTTC	CASSLSSRVRYEQYF
.	TRBD1	TRBV2	TRBJ2-5	TGTGCCAGCAGTGACAGGGGGACGGAGACCCAGTACTTC	CASSDRGTETQYF
.	.	TRBV16	TRBJ2-7	TGTGCCAGCAGCCTAGCAGGGTTGCGTGAGCAGTACTTC	CASSLAGLREQYF
.	TRBD1	TRBV2	TRBJ2-7	TGTGCCAGCAGTTCACCCCGGGACAGTATTTTCCACGAGCAGTACTTC	CASSSPRDSIFHEQYF
few	.	TRBV6-2/TRBV6-3	TRBJ1-5	TGTGCCACCAGCATGTCCTATCAGCCCCAGCATTTT	CATSMSYQPQHF
.	TRBD2	TRBV28	TRBJ2-3	TGTGCCAGCAGTTGCCGGACTAGCGATTGCATGACAGATACGCAGTATTTT	CASSCRTSDCMTDTQYF